This TCR beta chain was found in a study of cytomegalovirus exposure and HLA in healthy donors (dated by TCRdb to the late 2010s). About the full investigation: According to an earlier analysis of a few hundred of the donors, about 179 million T cells yielded approximately 120 million unique TCR beta sequences and approximately 300 Gb of sequence data. Because of strong linkage in the cohort, roughly five DR-DQ haplotypes were treated as single units for association and clustering. Of the approximately 400 genotyped donors, less than 90% were placed in the genetic ancestry cluster associated with self-reported Caucasian donors. An early release that covered some 640 HLA-typed donors contained 250 to 350 gigabases of sequencing data and tens of millions of unique TCR sequences. To decide whether each TCR beta V gene segment behaved as functional or pseudogenic, an earlier analysis of some 600 of the donors relied on high-throughput TCR beta sequencing. Among 350 to 400 genotyped donors of the cohort, an average of around 240,000 unique TCR beta nucleotide sequences were sequenced per donor, around a sixth of them non-productive. In addition to the first cohort of 500 to 850 subjects, a separate validation cohort of under 150 different subjects was used. Typing coverage varied by locus: roughly 620-640 donors for A, B, C, DRB1 and DQB1; more than 500 for DQA1; about 600 for DPA1; roughly 450 for DPB1. HLA typing covered class I and class II loci at four-digit resolution. Using immunosequencing, the study profiled T cell repertoires from 500 to 800 subjects and related those repertoires to cytomegalovirus serostatus. The study was designed to test whether signatures of past pathogen exposure could be identified by cataloging public T cell receptors. All discovery cohort repertoires had been generated on a single sequencing platform. Genome-wide SNP genotypes for about 55% of the roughly 670 donors were used in a later genetic analysis, which treated that subset as a discovery cohort. To study patterns of TCR occurrence, a later analysis re-analyzed previously published TCR beta repertoires from around 670 donors and added high-resolution HLA genotyping. The study combined high-throughput TCR immunosequencing, statistical association of individual TCRs with disease status, and machine learning to predict cytomegalovirus infection status. The later analysis used no new phenotypic data to find candidate immune exposures, relying instead on TCR beta sequences and their occurrence across donors. Donor age, sex, ethnicity and CMV serostatus were collected together with the repertoire data.

Points on this clone: Its antigen remains unidentified. It has no much larger one-base neighbor in the sample; base qualities were not kept.

Relative to germline, V is 3 bases shorter and J is 4 bases shorter, with 9 bases between their ends. The CDR3 measures 14 amino acids from cysteine to phenylalanine. The only DNA kept is the CDR3, 42 bases in frame from the first base. CDR1 and CDR2 are drawn from the germline V gene: MDHEN, SYDVKM. In total, approximately 700 healthy bone marrow donors made up the cohort. Cohort members were all nominally healthy when sampled, although unrecorded immune exposures were likely present. The donor was CMV seronegative and belonged to the group of under 400 seronegative cohort members. Every donor gave a peripheral blood sample, and the peripheral blood mononuclear cells from that sample were used for TCR beta sequencing. Genomic DNA extraction from the blood cell samples was performed with the Qiagen DNeasy Blood Extraction Kit. The method behind the library was the immunoSEQ multiplex PCR assay. For the multiplex PCR, a mixture combining 60 forward primers for TCR Vbeta segments and 13 reverse primers for TCR Jbeta segments was used. The CDR3 region of rearranged TCR beta genes was amplified from genomic DNA with a multiplex PCR assay. On the Illumina HiSeq System, the amplified TCR beta libraries were sequenced as 87-base-pair reads. The authors' analysis ran thus. In a later analysis, 70 million to 95 million unique TCR beta chains were counted across the roughly 610 repertoires, and some 10 million of these chains were shared by at least two donors. A nearest-neighbor algorithm error-corrected the raw reads and collapsed the reads into unique sequences, merging closely related sequences to remove PCR and sequencing errors. CDR3 sequences were aligned to IMGT reference sequences to assign V, D and J gene segments. For a sequence to be retained, a match of at least six nucleotides to both a V gene segment and a J gene segment was required. A rearrangement was called productive if the CDR3 had no stop codons and remained in frame with V and J, and every other rearrangement was called non-productive. CDR3 was defined according to IMGT convention as the region running from the second conserved V-encoded cysteine to the conserved J-encoded phenylalanine. In an earlier analysis of more than 550 of the donors, sequences lacking an unambiguous match to a single V gene segment were excluded. In an earlier analysis of about 590 of the donors, a V segment was called functional when productive rearrangements were above 56.7%, and segregating when the standard deviation between donors exceeded 5%. A statistical classification framework was developed to diagnose cytomegalovirus status using the catalog of TCR beta chain sequences. In a later analysis, TCR nucleotide sequences were compared against IMGT/GENE-DB human TR gene sequences so that V and J genes could be assigned. Using the TCRdist pipeline, a later analysis assigned CDR3 sequences along with most-parsimonious VDJ recombination scenarios. In a later analysis, every TCR beta chain was defined by the combination of its CDR3 amino acid sequence and its V-gene family, and reads without a unique V-gene family were dropped. In a later analysis, approximately 640 highly shared, low-generation-probability nucleotide sequences were removed to address suspected cross-contamination and a sequencing artifact. In a later analysis, a clonal expansion index for each public chain was calculated from normalized within-repertoire ranks of inferred template counts. In a later analysis, generation probabilities were computed using a VDJ recombination model fitted to out-of-frame rearrangements, and the results were checked against IGoR. Hypergeometric tests were used in a later analysis to score TCR-TCR, TCR-HLA and TCR-CMV co-occurrence, with a repertoire-size bias correction applied to the TCR pairs. To estimate false discovery rates, a later analysis permuted the HLA or CMV assignments 20 times. In a later analysis, co-occurring TCRs were grouped with DBSCAN, and TCRdist sequence similarity was added when clustering was performed within HLA-allele-positive subsets. For co-occurrence clustering, repertoires with fewer than 30,000 or more than 120,000 public chains were excluded, along with 4 to 6 repertoires with anomalous nucleotide sharing. TCRdb carries this immuneACCESS record with in-frame sequences only. Its versions omit some clonotypes, under half of them owing to an unresolved V gene in the studies checked, with the rest unexplained. That table gives V, J and clone size, and the DNA gave D and trimming. Across this sample there are under 200,000 clones, with about four fifths seen only once. The biggest ten clones account for about 0.4% of the sample.

General conclusions and limits of the study: A further reported finding was that TCR beta sequences accurately predicted the HLA-A and HLA-B alleles for most subjects in the first cohort. Most CMV-associated TCR beta chains appeared to be HLA-restricted in a later analysis, and the HLA associations seemed to be driven largely by CMV exposure. According to a later analysis, TCR association rates differed among HLA loci, with DRB1 alleles showing the most associated TCRs and HLA-C alleles showing the fewest. Some IMGT-functional V segments, including TRBV6-2 and TRBV6-3, could not be distinguished by the 87-base-pair reads and were therefore excluded. An earlier analysis of around 500 of the donors showed that most TCR beta V segments appeared in productive rearrangements either about 87% or about 30% of the time, which broadly matched IMGT annotations. An association between a missense DCLRE1C variant and V-gene and J-gene trimming of TCR beta chains was found in a later genetic analysis and replicated in an independent cohort. Some 15 rarely observed V segments, including chromosome 9 orphons, were excluded from the earlier analysis of a few hundred of the donors because counts were too low. The only immune exposure information available for the cohort was CMV serostatus. When HLA alleles, especially DR and DQ, strongly co-occurred, attributing TCR associations to individual alleles was difficult. The study listed 150 to 200 TCR beta chains as associated with cytomegalovirus. A cluster of highly shared sequence variants was judged likely to be a technical artifact of the sequencing pipeline. HLA typing was unavailable for some donors at each locus, so association tests used only the typed subset. Compared with equally common non-associated chains, HLA-associated TCR beta chains in a later analysis were more clonally expanded and had lower generation probabilities. A later analysis associated approximately 17,000 TCR beta sequences with specific HLA alleles at a false discovery rate of 0.05. According to a later analysis, parvovirus B19, influenza, CMV and Epstein-Barr virus appeared linked to several top co-occurrence clusters. A few of the identified cytomegalovirus-associated TCR beta chains were confirmed in vitro to be specific for cytomegalovirus antigens. According to the authors, the approach could potentially be generalized to other disease states and immunological phenotypes. The classifier was reported to diagnose cytomegalovirus status with high specificity and sensitivity in both the original and validation cohorts. Correlated functional status among segregating V segments might be attributable to linkage disequilibrium, but an unknown experimental factor could not be ruled out. The cohort was sequenced for TCR beta chains only, and without alpha or paired-chain data the features that could be detected were limited. Roughly uniform sequencing depth across donors was assumed in presence/absence analyses, although this assumption may not hold. A later genetic analysis reported fewer N-insertions in productive TCRs among donors in an Asian-associated ancestry cluster than the 666-donor mean. Most TCR sequences were observed very rarely across donors, whereas some public TCRs were present in many individuals.

The sequence joins TRBV28 to TRBJ1-4, and the D gene may be TRBD1, 6 bases matching. The source of this sequence is a boy between 2 and 15 years old in good health and CMV-seronegative. Sequencing was done on a sample of PBMCs. The sequenced DNA is TGTGCCAGCAGTTTTGGACAGAGTAATGAAAAACTGTTTTTT. This is translated as CASSFGQSNEKLFF.